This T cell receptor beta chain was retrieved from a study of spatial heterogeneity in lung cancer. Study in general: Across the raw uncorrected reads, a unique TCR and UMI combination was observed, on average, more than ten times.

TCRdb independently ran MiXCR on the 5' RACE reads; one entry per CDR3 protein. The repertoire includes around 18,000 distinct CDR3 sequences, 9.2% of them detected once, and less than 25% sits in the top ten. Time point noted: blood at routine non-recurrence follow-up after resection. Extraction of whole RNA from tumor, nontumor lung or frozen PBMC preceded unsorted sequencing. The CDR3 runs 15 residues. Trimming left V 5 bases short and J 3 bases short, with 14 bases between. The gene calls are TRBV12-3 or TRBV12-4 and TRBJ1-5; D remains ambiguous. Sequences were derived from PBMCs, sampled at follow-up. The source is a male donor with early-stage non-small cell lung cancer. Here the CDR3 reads CASSPTGRNNQPQHF. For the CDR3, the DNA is TGTGCCAGCAGTCCAACTGGACGGAACAATCAGCCCCAGCATTTT.